This T cell receptor (beta chain) came from a study of blood T cell repertoires in COVID-19. Profiling relied on immunoSEQ multiplex PCR, and the TCRdb table lists in-frame clones only, not all of them. In the table there are approximately 300,000 clones, approximately 90% of which are singletons. This CDR3 is built from 15 residues. Germline CDR1 SGHRS, CDR2 YFSETQ. Trimming at V came to 4 bases and at J to 2 bases, leaving 5 bases not matched to a gene. The origin of this receptor is a woman in her 30s with COVID-19, enrolled during active disease. The sequenced material came from peripheral blood. V usage is TRBV5-1 and J usage is TRBJ1-5, with TRBD1 identical over 8 bases. The CDR3 DNA sequence: TGCGCCAGCAGCACGACAGGGGCACGCAATCAGCCCCAGCATTTT. Translated, it gives CASSTTGARNQPQHF.